The clone carrying this TCR beta chain was counted a single time. This record belongs to a study of radiation and T cells in renal cell carcinoma. About the study: Nephrectomy followed 15 Gy stereotactic body radiation by 4 weeks.

The protocol was immunoSEQ multiplex PCR, while the TCRdb copy is restricted to in-frame clones and leaves out a portion. The table includes some 150,000 clones, 70% to 90% detected once. Trimming removed 6 bases from V and 5 bases from J; junction bases left unmatched: 8. The CDR3 has 14 amino acids. The germline CDR1 and CDR2 sequences are MNHNS and SASEGT. Time point reported: baseline pretreatment blood. Described treatment: 15 Gy SBRT to primary tumor, nephrectomy 4 weeks later. The input for sequencing was blood, taken from a patient whose treatment included radiotherapy and nephrectomy. The clonotype was recovered from a woman aged 45-59 years with renal cell carcinoma. This sequence joins TRBV6-1 and TRBJ1-1, with 8 bases aligning to TRBD1. CDR3 DNA sequence: TGTGCCAGCAGACCAGGGGGCGATAGTACTGAAGCTTTCTTT. Amino acids: CASRPGGDSTEAFF.